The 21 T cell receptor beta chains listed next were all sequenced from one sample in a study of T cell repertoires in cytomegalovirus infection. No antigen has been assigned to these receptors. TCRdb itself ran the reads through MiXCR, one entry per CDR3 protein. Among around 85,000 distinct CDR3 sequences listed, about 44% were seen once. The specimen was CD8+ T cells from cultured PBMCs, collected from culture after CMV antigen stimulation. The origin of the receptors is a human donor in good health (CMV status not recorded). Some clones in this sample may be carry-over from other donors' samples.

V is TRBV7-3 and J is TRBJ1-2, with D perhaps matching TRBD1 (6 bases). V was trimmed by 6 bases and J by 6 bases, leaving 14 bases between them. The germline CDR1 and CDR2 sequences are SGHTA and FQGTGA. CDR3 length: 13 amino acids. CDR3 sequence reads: CASSYGQSNGYTF. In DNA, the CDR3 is TGTGCCAGCAGTTATGGACAGAGCAATGGCTACACCTTC.

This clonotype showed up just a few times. The CDR3 reads CASSSQLAVQETQYF. CDR3 DNA sequence: TGTGCCAGCAGCTCGCAACTAGCGGTACAAGAGACCCAGTACTTC. The chain joins TRBV7-2 to TRBJ2-5; TRBD2 aligns across 8 bases. V lost 4 bases and J lost 2; bases outside the gene matches: 6. This CDR3 spans 15 amino acids. Germline values: CDR1 SGHTA, CDR2 FQGNSA.

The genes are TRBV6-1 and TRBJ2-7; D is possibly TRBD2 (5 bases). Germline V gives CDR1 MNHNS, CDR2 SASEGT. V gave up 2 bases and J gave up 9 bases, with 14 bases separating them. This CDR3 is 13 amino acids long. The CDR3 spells CASSERGREAQYF. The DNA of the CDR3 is TGTGCCAGCAGTGAAAGAGGGCGCGAGGCGCAGTACTTC.

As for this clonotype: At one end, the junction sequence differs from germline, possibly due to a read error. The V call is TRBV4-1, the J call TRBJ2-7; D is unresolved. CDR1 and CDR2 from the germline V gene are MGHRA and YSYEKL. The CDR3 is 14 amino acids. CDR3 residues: CASSQELESYEQYF. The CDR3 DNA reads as TGTGCCAGCAGCCAAGAGCTAGAATCCTACGAGCAGTACTTC.

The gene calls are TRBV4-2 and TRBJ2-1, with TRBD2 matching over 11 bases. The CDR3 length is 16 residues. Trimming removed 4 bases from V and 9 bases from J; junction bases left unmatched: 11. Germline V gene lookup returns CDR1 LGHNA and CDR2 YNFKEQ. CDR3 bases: TGTGCCAGCAGCCCAGCCTTAGCGGGGGGGCTTTTTGAGCAGTTCTTC. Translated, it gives CASSPALAGGLFEQFF.

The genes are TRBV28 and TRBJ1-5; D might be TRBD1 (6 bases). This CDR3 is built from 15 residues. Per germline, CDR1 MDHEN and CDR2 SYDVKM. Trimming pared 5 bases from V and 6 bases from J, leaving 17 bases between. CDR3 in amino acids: CASSPLRGGAQPQHF. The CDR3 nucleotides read TGTGCCAGCAGTCCCTTAAGGGGGGGGGCTCAGCCCCAGCATTTT.

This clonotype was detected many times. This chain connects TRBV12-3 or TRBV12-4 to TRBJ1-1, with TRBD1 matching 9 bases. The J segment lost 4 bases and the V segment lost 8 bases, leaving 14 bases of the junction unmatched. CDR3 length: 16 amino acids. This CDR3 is CASPQGGQGGGTEAFF. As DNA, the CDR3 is TGTGCCAGCCCGCAGGGGGGACAGGGAGGCGGCACTGAAGCTTTCTTT.

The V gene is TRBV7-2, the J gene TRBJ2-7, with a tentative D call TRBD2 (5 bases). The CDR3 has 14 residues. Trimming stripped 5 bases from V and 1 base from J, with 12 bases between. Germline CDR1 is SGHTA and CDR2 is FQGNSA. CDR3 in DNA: TGTGCCAGCAGCCTTCGGGGAGATTCCTACGAGCAGTACTTC. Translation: CASSLRGDSYEQYF. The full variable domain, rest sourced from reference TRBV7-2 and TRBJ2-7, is GAGVSQSPSNKVTEKGKDVELRCDPISGHTALYWYRQSLGQGLEFLIYFQGNSAPDKSGLPSDRFSAERTGGSVSTLTIQRTQQEDSAVYLCASSLRGDSYEQYFGPGTRLTVT.

The CDR3 sequence: CASSIDTSYNEQFF. Written as DNA, the CDR3 is TGTGCCAGTAGTATAGACACGTCATACAATGAGCAGTTCTTC. The chain joins TRBV19 to TRBJ2-1; the D is unclear. V lost 0 bases to trimming and J lost 4 bases, with 7 bases between them. The CDR3 spans 14 residues. Looked up from germline, CDR1 is LNHDA and CDR2 is SQIVND (reference sequence).

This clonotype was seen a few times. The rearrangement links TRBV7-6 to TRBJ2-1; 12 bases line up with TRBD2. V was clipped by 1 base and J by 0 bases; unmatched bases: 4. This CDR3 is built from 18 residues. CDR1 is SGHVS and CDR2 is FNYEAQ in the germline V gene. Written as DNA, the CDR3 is TGTGCCAGCAGCTTAGGGACTAGCGGGATCTACTCCTACAATGAGCAGTTCTTC. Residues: CASSLGTSGIYSYNEQFF.

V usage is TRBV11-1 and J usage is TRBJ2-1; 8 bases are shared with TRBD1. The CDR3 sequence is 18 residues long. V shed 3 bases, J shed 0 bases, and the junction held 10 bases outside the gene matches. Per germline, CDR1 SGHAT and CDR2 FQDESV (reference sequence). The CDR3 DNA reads TGTGCCAGCAGCTTTTTTCCAGGGGGCTCGAGCTCCTACAATGAGCAGTTCTTC. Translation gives CASSFFPGGSSSYNEQFF.

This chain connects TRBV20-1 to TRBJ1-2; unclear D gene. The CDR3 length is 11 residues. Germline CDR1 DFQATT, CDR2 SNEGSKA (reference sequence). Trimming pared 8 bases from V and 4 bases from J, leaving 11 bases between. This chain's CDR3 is CSTRRIYGYTF. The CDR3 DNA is TGCAGTACCAGGCGGATCTATGGCTACACCTTC.

In nucleotides, the CDR3 is TGTGCCAGCAGCACCCTTGCGGGAATTTTGAACGAGCAGTACTTC. Translating gives CASSTLAGILNEQYF. The chain combines TRBV7-8 with TRBJ2-7; possibly TRBD2 for D (6 bases). CDR3 length: 15 residues. Per the germline V gene, CDR1 is SGHVS and CDR2 is FQNEAQ. With 5 bases removed from V and 5 bases from J, the gap between germline ends came to 19 bases. Together with reference TRBV7-8 and TRBJ2-7, the CDR3 gives the full variable domain: GAGVSQSPRYKVAKRGQDVALRCDPISGHVSLFWYQQALGQGPEFLTYFQNEAQLDKSGLPSDRFFAERPEGSVSTLKIQRTQQEDSAVYLCASSTLAGILNEQYFGPGTRLTVT.

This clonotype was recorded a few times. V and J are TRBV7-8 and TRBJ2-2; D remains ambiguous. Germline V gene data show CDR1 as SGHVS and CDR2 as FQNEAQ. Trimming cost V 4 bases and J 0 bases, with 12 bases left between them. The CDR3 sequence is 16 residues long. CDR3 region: CASSWQLVSNTGELFF. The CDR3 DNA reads TGTGCCAGCAGCTGGCAGCTAGTTTCGAACACCGGGGAGCTGTTTTTT. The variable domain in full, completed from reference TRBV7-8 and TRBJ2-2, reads GAGVSQSPRYKVAKRGQDVALRCDPISGHVSLFWYQQALGQGPEFLTYFQNEAQLDKSGLPSDRFFAERPEGSVSTLKIQRTQQEDSAVYLCASSWQLVSNTGELFFGEGSRLTVL.

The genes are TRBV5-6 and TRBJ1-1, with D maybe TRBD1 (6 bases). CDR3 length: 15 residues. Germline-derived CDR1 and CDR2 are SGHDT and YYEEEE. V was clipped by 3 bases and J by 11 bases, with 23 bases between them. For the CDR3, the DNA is TGTGCCAGCAGCTCCTCAACGTGGACAGTTCCGCAGGCTTTCTTT. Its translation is CASSSSTWTVPQAFF.

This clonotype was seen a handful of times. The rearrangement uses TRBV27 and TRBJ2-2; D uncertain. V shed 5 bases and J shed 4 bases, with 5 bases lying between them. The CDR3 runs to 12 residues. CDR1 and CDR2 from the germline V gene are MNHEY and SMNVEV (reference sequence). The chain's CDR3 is CASSMSTGELFF. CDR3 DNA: TGTGCCAGCAGTATGAGCACCGGGGAGCTGTTTTTT.

Here the CDR3 DNA reads TGTGCCAGCAGCGATATGAACGGACGGGGAAACACCATATATTTT. The encoded protein is CASSDMNGRGNTIYF. The chain employs TRBV9 and TRBJ1-3; no reliable D call. The germline V and J ends were trimmed by 3 bases and 4 bases, with 14 bases remaining between them. Germline CDR1 is SGDLS and CDR2 is YYNGEE. The length of the CDR3 is 15 residues.

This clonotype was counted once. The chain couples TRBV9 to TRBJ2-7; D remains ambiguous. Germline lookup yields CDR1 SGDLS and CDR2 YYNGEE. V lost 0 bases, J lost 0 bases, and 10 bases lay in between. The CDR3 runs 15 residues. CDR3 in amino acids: CASSVGGAHSYEQYF. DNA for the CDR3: TGTGCCAGCAGCGTAGGGGGTGCCCACTCCTACGAGCAGTACTTC.

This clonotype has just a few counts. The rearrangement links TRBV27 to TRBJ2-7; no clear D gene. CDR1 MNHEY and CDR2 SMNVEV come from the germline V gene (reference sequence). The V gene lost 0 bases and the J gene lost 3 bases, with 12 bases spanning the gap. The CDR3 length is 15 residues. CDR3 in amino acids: CASSLSSADDYEQYF. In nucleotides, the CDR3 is TGTGCCAGCAGTTTATCGTCGGCGGATGACTACGAGCAGTACTTC.

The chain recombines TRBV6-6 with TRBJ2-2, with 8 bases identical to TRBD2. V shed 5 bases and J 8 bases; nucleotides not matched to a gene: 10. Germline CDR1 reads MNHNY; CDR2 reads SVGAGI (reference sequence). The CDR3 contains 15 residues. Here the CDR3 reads CASSVVAGKRGELFF. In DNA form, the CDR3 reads TGTGCCAGCAGTGTGGTAGCGGGAAAGAGAGGGGAGCTGTTTTTT.

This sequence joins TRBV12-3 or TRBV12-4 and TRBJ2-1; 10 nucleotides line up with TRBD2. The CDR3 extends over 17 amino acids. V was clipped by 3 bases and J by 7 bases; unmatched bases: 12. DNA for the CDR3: TGTGCCAGCAGTTTTCGATCCAGCGGGAGGGCCGGGAATGAGCAGTTCTTC. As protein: CASSFRSSGRAGNEQFF.